This T cell receptor (beta chain) was obtained from a study of blood T cells in healthy people across ages. Per-sample PBMC isolation yielded at least 6.5 million cells. This clonotype was counted between two and nine times. Its specificity is unknown. Study-level findings and limits: The authors considered diversity estimates from one million T cells to be underestimates. A roughly linear fall in TCR beta diversity per million T cells was seen with increasing age. In long-lived donors, naive CD4+ cell counts and diversity exceeded those of aged donors.

V shed 11 bases and J 2 bases; nucleotides not matched to a gene: 18. This CDR3 has 17 residues. Germline V CDR1 and CDR2: SNHLY, FYNNEI. Together with a sample-barcoded 5' primer, a J-beta primer mix was included in a second PCR lasting about 7 to 11 cycles. TCRdb used MiXCR to reprocess the 5' RACE reads, holding one entry per CDR3 protein. The sample records some 1,000,000 distinct CDR3 sequences, around 25% being singletons. These data also featured in a second study, about T cells of mothers and their children.

This TCR was recovered from a girl aged 2 to 9 in good health. The sequenced sample consisted of blood. The chain is built from TRBV2 and TRBJ1-3; TRBD1 matches 7 bases. The CDR3 sequence: CAGTFGGGQQTGNTIYF. CDR3 in DNA: TGTGCCGGCACCTTTGGCGGGGGACAGCAGACTGGAAACACCATATATTTT.